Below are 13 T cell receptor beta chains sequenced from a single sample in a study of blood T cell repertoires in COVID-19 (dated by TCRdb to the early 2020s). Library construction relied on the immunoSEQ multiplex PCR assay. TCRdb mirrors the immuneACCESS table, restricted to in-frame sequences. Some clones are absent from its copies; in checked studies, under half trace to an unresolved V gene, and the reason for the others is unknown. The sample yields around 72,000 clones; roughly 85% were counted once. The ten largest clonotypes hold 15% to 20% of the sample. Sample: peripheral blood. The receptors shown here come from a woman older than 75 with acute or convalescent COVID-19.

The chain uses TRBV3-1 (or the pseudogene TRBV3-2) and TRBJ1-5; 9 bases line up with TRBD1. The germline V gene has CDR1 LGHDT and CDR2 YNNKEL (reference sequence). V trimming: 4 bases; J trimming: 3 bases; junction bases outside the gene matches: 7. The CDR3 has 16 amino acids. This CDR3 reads CASSPSGTGLNQPQHF. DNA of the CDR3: TGTGCCAGCAGCCCCTCCGGGACAGGGCTCAATCAGCCCCAGCATTTT.

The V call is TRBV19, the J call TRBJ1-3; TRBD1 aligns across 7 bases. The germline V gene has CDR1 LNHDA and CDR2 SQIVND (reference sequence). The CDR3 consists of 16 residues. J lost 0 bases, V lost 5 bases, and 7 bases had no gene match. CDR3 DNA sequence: TGTGCCAGTAGTTCCCGGACAGGATTCTCTGGAAACACCATATATTTT. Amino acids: CASSSRTGFSGNTIYF. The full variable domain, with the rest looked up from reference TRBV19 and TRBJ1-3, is DGGITQSPKYLFRKEGQNVTLSCEQNLNHDAMYWYRQDPGQGLRLIYYSQIVNDFQKGDIAEGYSVSREKKESFPLTVTSAQKNPTAFYLCASSSRTGFSGNTIYFGEGSWLTVV.

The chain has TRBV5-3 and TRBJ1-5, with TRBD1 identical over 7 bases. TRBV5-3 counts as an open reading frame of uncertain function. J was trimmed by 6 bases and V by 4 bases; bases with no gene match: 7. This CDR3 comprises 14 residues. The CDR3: CARSADREAQPQHF. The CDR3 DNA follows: TGTGCCAGAAGCGCCGACAGGGAGGCTCAGCCCCAGCATTTT.

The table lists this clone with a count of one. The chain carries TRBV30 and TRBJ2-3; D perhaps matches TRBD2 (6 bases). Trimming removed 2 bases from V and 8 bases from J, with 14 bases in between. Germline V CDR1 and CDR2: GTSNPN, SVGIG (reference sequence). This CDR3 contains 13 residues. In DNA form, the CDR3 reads TGTGCCTGGAGTCGGGTAGCGGCGGCTACGCAGTATTTT. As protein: CAWSRVAAATQYF.

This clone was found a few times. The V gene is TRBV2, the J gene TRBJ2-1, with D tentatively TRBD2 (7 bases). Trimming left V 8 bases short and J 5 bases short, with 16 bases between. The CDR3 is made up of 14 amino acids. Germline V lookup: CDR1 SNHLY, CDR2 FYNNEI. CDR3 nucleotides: TGTGCCAGCCTCTGGGCGGGGGCGAACAATGAGCAGTTCTTC. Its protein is CASLWAGANNEQFF.

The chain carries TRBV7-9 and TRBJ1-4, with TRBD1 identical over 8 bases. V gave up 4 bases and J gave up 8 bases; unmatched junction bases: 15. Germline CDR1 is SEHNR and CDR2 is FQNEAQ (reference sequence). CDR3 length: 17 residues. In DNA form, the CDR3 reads TGTGCCAGCAGCTCCTTCTCAGGGGGCGTGGGACAGGAAAAACTGTTTTTT. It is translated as CASSSFSGGVGQEKLFF. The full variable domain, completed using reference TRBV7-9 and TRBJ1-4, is DTGVSQNPRHKITKRGQNVTFRCDPISEHNRLYWYRQTLGQGPEFLTYFQNEAQLEKSRLLSDRFSAERPKGSFSTLEIQRTEQGDSAMYLCASSSFSGGVGQEKLFFGSGTQLSVL.

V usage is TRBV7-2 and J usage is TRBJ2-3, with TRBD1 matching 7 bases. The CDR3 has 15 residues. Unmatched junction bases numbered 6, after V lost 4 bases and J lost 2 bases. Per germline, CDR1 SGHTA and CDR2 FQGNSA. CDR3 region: CASSSSGTDTDTQYF. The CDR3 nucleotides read TGTGCCAGCAGCTCCTCCGGGACAGACACAGATACGCAGTATTTT. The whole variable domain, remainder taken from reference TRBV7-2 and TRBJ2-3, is GAGVSQSPSNKVTEKGKDVELRCDPISGHTALYWYRQSLGQGLEFLIYFQGNSAPDKSGLPSDRFSAERTGGSVSTLTIQRTQQEDSAVYLCASSSSGTDTDTQYFGPGTRLTVL.

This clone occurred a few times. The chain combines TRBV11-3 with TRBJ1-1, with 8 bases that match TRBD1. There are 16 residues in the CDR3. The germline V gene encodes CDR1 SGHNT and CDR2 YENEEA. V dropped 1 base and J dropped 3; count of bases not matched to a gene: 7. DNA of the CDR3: TGTGCCAGCAGCTTAGCCCAGACAGGGGCGGACACTGAAGCTTTCTTT. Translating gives CASSLAQTGADTEAFF.

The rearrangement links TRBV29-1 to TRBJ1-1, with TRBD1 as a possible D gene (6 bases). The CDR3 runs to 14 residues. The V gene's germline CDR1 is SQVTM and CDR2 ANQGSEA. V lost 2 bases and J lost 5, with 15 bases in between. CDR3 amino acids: CSVESQGWATEAFF. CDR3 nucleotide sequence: TGCAGCGTTGAAAGTCAGGGGTGGGCGACTGAAGCTTTCTTT.

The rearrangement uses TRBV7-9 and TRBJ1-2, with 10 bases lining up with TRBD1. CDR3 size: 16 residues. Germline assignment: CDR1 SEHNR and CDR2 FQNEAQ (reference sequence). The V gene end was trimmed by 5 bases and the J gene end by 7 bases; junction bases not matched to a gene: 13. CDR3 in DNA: TGTGCCAGCAGCACAATCACGGGACAGGGGATTGGTGGCTACACCTTC. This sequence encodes CASSTITGQGIGGYTF. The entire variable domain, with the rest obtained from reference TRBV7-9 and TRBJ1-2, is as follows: DTGVSQNPRHKITKRGQNVTFRCDPISEHNRLYWYRQTLGQGPEFLTYFQNEAQLEKSRLLSDRFSAERPKGSFSTLEIQRTEQGDSAMYLCASSTITGQGIGGYTFGSGTRLTVV.

The CDR3 sequence: CASNRLAGLANEQFF. CDR3 in DNA: TGTGCCAGCAATCGACTAGCAGGGTTGGCTAATGAGCAGTTCTTC. The rearrangement uses TRBV14 and TRBJ2-1, with 7 bases aligning to TRBD2. The CDR3 consists of 15 residues. The ends lost 7 bases at V and 7 bases at J; junction bases unmatched: 13. Germline assignment: CDR1 SGHDN and CDR2 FVKESK.

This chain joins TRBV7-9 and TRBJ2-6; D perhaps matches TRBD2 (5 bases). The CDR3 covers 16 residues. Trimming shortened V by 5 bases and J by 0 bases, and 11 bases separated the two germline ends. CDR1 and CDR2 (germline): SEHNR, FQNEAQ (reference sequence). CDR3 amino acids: CASSRSVGSGANVLTF. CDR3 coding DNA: TGTGCCAGCAGCCGTAGCGTCGGCTCTGGGGCCAACGTCCTGACTTTC.

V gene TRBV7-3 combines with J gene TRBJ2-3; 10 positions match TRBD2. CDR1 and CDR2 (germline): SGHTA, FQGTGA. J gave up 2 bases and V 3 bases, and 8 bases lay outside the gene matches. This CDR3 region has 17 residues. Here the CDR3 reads CASSFARTSGDTDTQYF. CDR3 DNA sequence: TGTGCCAGCAGCTTCGCAAGGACTAGCGGAGACACAGATACGCAGTATTTT.